This T cell receptor beta chain was obtained from a study of T cells in localized non-small cell lung cancer. On this clone itself: Antigen specificity is unknown.

Broader study findings: There were a median roughly 60 of the top 100 tumor clones appearing in adjacent lung.

Libraries were prepared by immunoSEQ multiplex PCR; TCRdb keeps only in-frame clonotypes and omits some of them. The repertoire holds about 2,400 clones, more than 20% seen once, with 6.5% to 9% in the top ten. This TCR was recovered from a woman aged 40 to 75 with stage I squamous cell lung carcinoma. The specimen was lung tumor tissue, collected before any cancer treatment.

In DNA, the CDR3 is TGTGCCAGCTCACCAAGCGGGGACAGGGCGCACACTGAAGCTTTCTTT. Translation gives CASSPSGDRAHTEAFF. The chain links TRBV18 to TRBJ1-1; 9 bases line up with TRBD1. The V segment lost 2 bases and the J segment 3 bases; nucleotides outside the gene matches: 7. Germline CDR1 and CDR2: KGHSH and LQKENI. This CDR3 comprises 16 residues.